A selection of T cell receptor beta chains follows, all from one sample in a study of T cell clones after liver transplantation. Only in-frame clones appear in the TCRdb table, and some are missing; sequencing was by immunoSEQ multiplex PCR. The sample has 80,000 or so clones, roughly four fifths seen once; the top ten hold less than 0.6%. The sample in question was CD4+ T cells from blood, obtained 45 to 46 months after liver transplant. These TCRs come from a human patient who received a liver transplant. The graft donor may account for some of the T cells. Each CDR3 is given with its conserved first and last residue. A D gene is named only where the DNA matches it firmly. The listing skips clone size in some rows; elsewhere it reads once, few, many or a size class.

V gene: TRBV9; clone size: .; J gene: TRBJ1-5; D gene: .; CDR3 DNA: TGTGCCAGCAGCGTCGGAGACGGCTACAATCAGCCCCAGCATTTT; CDR3 protein: CASSVGDGYNQPQHF
V gene: TRBV18; clone size: .; J gene: TRBJ2-7; D gene: TRBD1; CDR3 DNA: TGTGCCAGCTCACCAGGACAGGGGAAACCCTATGCCCGCGAGCAGTACTTC; CDR3 protein: CASSPGQGKPYAREQYF
V gene: TRBV27; clone size: .; J gene: TRBJ2-7; D gene: TRBD2; CDR3 DNA: TGTGCCAGCAGTCGTAGCGGGAGTAGGACCTACGAGCAGTACTTC; CDR3 protein: CASSRSGSRTYEQYF
V gene: TRBV27; clone size: .; J gene: TRBJ2-1; D gene: TRBD2; CDR3 DNA: TGTGCCAGCAGTTTACAGGGACTAGCGCTTTATGAGCAGTTCTTC; CDR3 protein: CASSLQGLALYEQFF
V gene: TRBV5-1; clone size: .; J gene: TRBJ2-2; D gene: .; CDR3 DNA: TGCGCCAGCAGCTTAGCGGGACAGAACACCGGGGAGCTGTTTTTT; CDR3 protein: CASSLAGQNTGELFF
V gene: TRBV28; clone size: .; J gene: TRBJ2-1; D gene: TRBD2; CDR3 DNA: TGTGCCAGCAGTTCCTTGGGGAGCGGGAAATCCTACAATGAGCAGTTCTTC; CDR3 protein: CASSSLGSGKSYNEQFF
V gene: TRBV5-8; clone size: .; J gene: TRBJ2-7; D gene: TRBD1; CDR3 DNA: TGTGCCAGCAGCTCGTTGGACAGGGTTCTTGCCGAGCAGTACTTC; CDR3 protein: CASSSLDRVLAEQYF
V gene: TRBV28; clone size: .; J gene: TRBJ2-7; D gene: TRBD1; CDR3 DNA: TGTGCCAGCAACGAACTGACAGGGAAACCCTACGAGCAGTACTTC; CDR3 protein: CASNELTGKPYEQYF
V gene: TRBV7-2; clone size: .; J gene: TRBJ1-5; D gene: .; CDR3 DNA: TGTGCCAGCAGCTCGAGTAACTTCAATCAGCCCCAGCATTTT; CDR3 protein: CASSSSNFNQPQHF
V gene: TRBV14; clone size: .; J gene: TRBJ2-1; D gene: .; CDR3 DNA: TGTGCCAGCAGCCAAGATCTGAGAATCTCCTACAATGAGCAGTTCTTC; CDR3 protein: CASSQDLRISYNEQFF
V gene: TRBV4-3; clone size: .; J gene: TRBJ2-1; D gene: TRBD2; CDR3 DNA: TGCGCCAGCAGCCGGACTAGCGGGAGGGCCGAAGCCTACAATGAGCAGTTCTTC; CDR3 protein: CASSRTSGRAEAYNEQFF
V gene: TRBV9; clone size: .; J gene: TRBJ2-7; D gene: TRBD2; CDR3 DNA: TGTGCCAGCAGCCCTCATAGCGGGAGAATCAACGAGCAGTACTTC; CDR3 protein: CASSPHSGRINEQYF
V gene: TRBV7-8; clone size: .; J gene: TRBJ1-1; D gene: .; CDR3 DNA: TGTGCCAGCAGTTACCTGGGGGGGATGGACACTGAAGCTTTCTTT; CDR3 protein: CASSYLGGMDTEAFF
V gene: TRBV11-2; clone size: few; J gene: TRBJ2-3; D gene: TRBD1; CDR3 DNA: TGTGCCAGCAGCTTAAGTTTCGGACAGGCAGATACGCAGTATTTT; CDR3 protein: CASSLSFGQADTQYF
V gene: TRBV9; clone size: .; J gene: TRBJ2-5; D gene: .; CDR3 DNA: TGTGCCAGCAGCGGCTCCGGGCCCAGAGGTGCAGAGACCCAGTACTTC; CDR3 protein: CASSGSGPRGAETQYF
V gene: TRBV5-1; clone size: few; J gene: TRBJ2-2; D gene: TRBD1; CDR3 DNA: TGCGCCAGCAGCCAACGGACAGGACCTAACACCGGGGAGCTGTTTTTT; CDR3 protein: CASSQRTGPNTGELFF
V gene: TRBV5-5; clone size: .; J gene: TRBJ2-1; D gene: .; CDR3 DNA: TGTGCCAGCAGCTCGACAGGACCGGCTGAGCAGTTCTTC; CDR3 protein: CASSSTGPAEQFF
V gene: TRBV5-1; clone size: few; J gene: TRBJ2-7; D gene: .; CDR3 DNA: TGCGCCAGCAGCTGGGGACGTCTGAGCTCCTACGAGCAGTACTTC; CDR3 protein: CASSWGRLSSYEQYF
V gene: TRBV19; clone size: once; J gene: TRBJ2-7; D gene: TRBD2; CDR3 DNA: TGTGCCAGTAAGAGTGATGGGGGACTAGCGAACTACGAGCAGTACTTC; CDR3 protein: CASKSDGGLANYEQYF
V gene: TRBV5-1; clone size: .; J gene: TRBJ1-1; D gene: .; CDR3 DNA: TGCGCCAGCAGTTCTCAGGGGATGAACACTGAAGCTTTCTTT; CDR3 protein: CASSSQGMNTEAFF
V gene: TRBV9; clone size: .; J gene: TRBJ2-1; D gene: TRBD2; CDR3 DNA: TGTGCCAGCAGCGTAGAGCCAGCGGGAGGTAGTGAGCAGTTCTTC; CDR3 protein: CASSVEPAGGSEQFF
V gene: TRBV21-1; clone size: .; J gene: TRBJ1-5; D gene: .; CDR3 DNA: TGTGCCAGCAGCCCTCGGGACGGCGTATCCCGGCAGCCCCAGCATTTT; CDR3 protein: CASSPRDGVSRQPQHF
V gene: TRBV6-6; clone size: once; J gene: TRBJ2-7; D gene: .; CDR3 DNA: TGTGCCAGCAGTTATCGGGAAGGGCCCTACGAGCAGTACTTC; CDR3 protein: CASSYREGPYEQYF
V gene: TRBV5-1; clone size: .; J gene: TRBJ1-3; D gene: .; CDR3 DNA: TGCGCCAGCAGCTTGGAGGGGAGCGGAAACACCATATATTTT; CDR3 protein: CASSLEGSGNTIYF
V gene: TRBV7-3; clone size: .; J gene: TRBJ2-1; D gene: TRBD2; CDR3 DNA: TGTGCCAGCAGCCCTCAGGGGGGACTAGCGGGTCTGAGCTCCTACAATGAGCAGTTCTTC; CDR3 protein: CASSPQGGLAGLSSYNEQFF
V gene: TRBV4-1; clone size: few; J gene: TRBJ2-3; D gene: .; CDR3 DNA: TGCGCCAGCAGCTCTATCCCTAGCGCTGATACGCAGTATTTT; CDR3 protein: CASSSIPSADTQYF
V gene: TRBV6-6; clone size: few; J gene: TRBJ1-5; D gene: TRBD1; CDR3 DNA: TGTGCCAGCAATAATAACAGACAGGGCGTGTATCAGCCCCAGCATTTT; CDR3 protein: CASNNNRQGVYQPQHF
V gene: TRBV5-4; clone size: .; J gene: TRBJ2-1; D gene: .; CDR3 DNA: TGTGCCAGCAGCTTGGGCCAGGGCTCCTACAATGAGCAGTTCTTC; CDR3 protein: CASSLGQGSYNEQFF
V gene: TRBV5-4; clone size: .; J gene: TRBJ2-3; D gene: .; CDR3 DNA: TGTGCCAGCAGCTTCGGGTTCGACATTGTCCCCACAGATACGCAGTATTTT; CDR3 protein: CASSFGFDIVPTDTQYF
V gene: TRBV5-1; clone size: .; J gene: TRBJ2-7; D gene: .; CDR3 DNA: TGCGCCAGCAGCTTGTCTAGTTCCACCTACGAGCAGTACTTC; CDR3 protein: CASSLSSSTYEQYF
V gene: TRBV28; clone size: .; J gene: TRBJ1-3; D gene: .; CDR3 DNA: TGTGCCAGCAGTTTACTACATTCGTACGGATACACCATATATTTT; CDR3 protein: CASSLLHSYGYTIYF
V gene: TRBV6-5; clone size: .; J gene: TRBJ2-7; D gene: TRBD1; CDR3 DNA: TGTGCCAGCAGGGCTCGGGGACAGGGCTCCTACGAGCAGTACTTC; CDR3 protein: CASRARGQGSYEQYF
V gene: TRBV5-6; clone size: .; J gene: TRBJ2-3; D gene: .; CDR3 DNA: TGTGCCAGCATCCAAGTTGGGACAGATACGCAGTATTTT; CDR3 protein: CASIQVGTDTQYF
V gene: TRBV28; clone size: .; J gene: TRBJ1-2; D gene: TRBD1; CDR3 DNA: TGTGCCAGCAGGACCGGGACAGACTATGGCTACACCTTC; CDR3 protein: CASRTGTDYGYTF
V gene: TRBV5-3; clone size: .; J gene: TRBJ1-1; D gene: TRBD1; CDR3 DNA: TGTGCCAGAGGATACACAGGGGGACGATCATCTTCTGAAGCTTTCTTT; CDR3 protein: CARGYTGGRSSSEAFF
V gene: TRBV28; clone size: .; J gene: TRBJ2-7; D gene: TRBD2; CDR3 DNA: TGTGCCAGCAGTTTAAGACTAGCCTTAAGGTACTTC; CDR3 protein: CASSLRLALRYF
V gene: TRBV30; clone size: once; J gene: TRBJ1-1; D gene: .; CDR3 DNA: TGTGCCTGGACCCTCGGCGCGAACACTGAAGCTTTCTTT; CDR3 protein: CAWTLGANTEAFF
V gene: TRBV5-1; clone size: .; J gene: TRBJ2-1; D gene: TRBD2; CDR3 DNA: TGCGCCAGCAGCCCGACTAGCGGGAGCACCTACAATGAGCAGTTCTTC; CDR3 protein: CASSPTSGSTYNEQFF
V gene: TRBV4-3; clone size: .; J gene: TRBJ2-7; D gene: .; CDR3 DNA: TGCGCCAGCAGCCAAGAAGGACCGGAAGAAGGGATCTACGAGCAGTACTTC; CDR3 protein: CASSQEGPEEGIYEQYF
V gene: TRBV11-2; clone size: .; J gene: TRBJ2-5; D gene: .; CDR3 DNA: TGTGCCAGCAGCGCCCAATTGGGGGAGACCCAGTACTTC; CDR3 protein: CASSAQLGETQYF
V gene: TRBV5-1; clone size: .; J gene: TRBJ2-3; D gene: .; CDR3 DNA: TGCGCCAGCATGCTAGGACAGACCACAGATACGCAGTATTTT; CDR3 protein: CASMLGQTTDTQYF
V gene: TRBV5-4; clone size: .; J gene: TRBJ1-2; D gene: .; CDR3 DNA: TGTGCCAGCAGCTTGAGCCTGTACTCCAACTATGGCTACACCTTC; CDR3 protein: CASSLSLYSNYGYTF
V gene: TRBV5-1; clone size: .; J gene: TRBJ2-7; D gene: TRBD1; CDR3 DNA: TGCGCCAGCAGCTGGAGACAGGGGACGTCCTACGAGCAGTACTTC; CDR3 protein: CASSWRQGTSYEQYF
V gene: TRBV27; clone size: .; J gene: TRBJ2-1; D gene: .; CDR3 DNA: TGTGCCAGCAGTTCCATCAGGGGAGGTCGGTACAATGAGCAGTTCTTC; CDR3 protein: CASSSIRGGRYNEQFF
V gene: TRBV10-2; clone size: .; J gene: TRBJ2-7; D gene: .; CDR3 DNA: TGCGCCATAAGGGTCCAACTCGGCGAGCAGTACTTC; CDR3 protein: CAIRVQLGEQYF
V gene: TRBV20-1; clone size: .; J gene: TRBJ2-5; D gene: .; CDR3 DNA: TGCAGTGCTCGCTGGGAGAGCCAGTACTTC; CDR3 protein: CSARWESQYF
V gene: TRBV27; clone size: .; J gene: TRBJ2-4; D gene: .; CDR3 DNA: TGTGCCAGCAGTCCACCGTGGGGCGTGCTAGGGGCCAAACTAGCCAAAAACATTCAGTACTTC; CDR3 protein: CASSPPWGVLGAKLAKNIQYF
V gene: TRBV28; clone size: .; J gene: TRBJ1-5; D gene: .; CDR3 DNA: TGTGCCAGCAGTCCGCTGGAGGGGATCTATCAGCCCCAGCATTTT; CDR3 protein: CASSPLEGIYQPQHF
V gene: TRBV27; clone size: .; J gene: TRBJ2-7; D gene: .; CDR3 DNA: TGTGCCAGCAGTTTCGGACAGCCTATACCTTACGAGCAGTACTTC; CDR3 protein: CASSFGQPIPYEQYF
V gene: TRBV27; clone size: .; J gene: TRBJ1-1; D gene: .; CDR3 DNA: TGTGCCAGCAGTCTCACCTCGGGGACTGAAGCTTTCTTT; CDR3 protein: CASSLTSGTEAFF
V gene: TRBV2; clone size: .; J gene: TRBJ2-1; D gene: TRBD2; CDR3 DNA: TGTGCCAGCAGTGACCAGCGGGGGGCCTACAATGAGCAGTTCTTC; CDR3 protein: CASSDQRGAYNEQFF
V gene: TRBV28; clone size: .; J gene: TRBJ2-1; D gene: .; CDR3 DNA: TGTGCCAGCAGTTTAAGTTACAATGAGCAGTTCTTC; CDR3 protein: CASSLSYNEQFF
V gene: TRBV20-1; clone size: .; J gene: TRBJ1-2; D gene: .; CDR3 DNA: TGCAGTGCTAGTGCGGGGCATGGCTACACCTTC; CDR3 protein: CSASAGHGYTF
V gene: TRBV19; clone size: once; J gene: TRBJ2-6; D gene: .; CDR3 DNA: TGTGCCAGTAGTCGCCCCCGCGGGACTGGGGCCAACGTCCTGACTTTC; CDR3 protein: CASSRPRGTGANVLTF
V gene: TRBV4-1; clone size: .; J gene: TRBJ1-3; D gene: .; CDR3 DNA: TGCGCCAGCAGGTCGCGCCAGGGTCAGGACACCATATATTTT; CDR3 protein: CASRSRQGQDTIYF